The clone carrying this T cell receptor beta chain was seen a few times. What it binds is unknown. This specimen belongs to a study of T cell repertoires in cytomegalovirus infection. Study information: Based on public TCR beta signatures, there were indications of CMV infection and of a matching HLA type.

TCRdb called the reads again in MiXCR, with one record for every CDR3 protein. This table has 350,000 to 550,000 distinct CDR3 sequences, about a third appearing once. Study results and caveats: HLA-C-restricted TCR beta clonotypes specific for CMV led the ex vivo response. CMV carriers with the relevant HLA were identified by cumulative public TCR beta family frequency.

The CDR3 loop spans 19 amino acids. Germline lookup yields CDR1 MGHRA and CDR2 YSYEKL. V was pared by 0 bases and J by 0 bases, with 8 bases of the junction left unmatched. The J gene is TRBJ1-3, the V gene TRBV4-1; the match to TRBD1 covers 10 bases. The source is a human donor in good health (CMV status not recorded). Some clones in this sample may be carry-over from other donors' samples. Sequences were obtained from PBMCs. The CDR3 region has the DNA TGCGCCAGCAGCCAAGACGTGGGACAGGGGCCACACTCTGGAAACACCATATATTTT. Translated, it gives CASSQDVGQGPHSGNTIYF.